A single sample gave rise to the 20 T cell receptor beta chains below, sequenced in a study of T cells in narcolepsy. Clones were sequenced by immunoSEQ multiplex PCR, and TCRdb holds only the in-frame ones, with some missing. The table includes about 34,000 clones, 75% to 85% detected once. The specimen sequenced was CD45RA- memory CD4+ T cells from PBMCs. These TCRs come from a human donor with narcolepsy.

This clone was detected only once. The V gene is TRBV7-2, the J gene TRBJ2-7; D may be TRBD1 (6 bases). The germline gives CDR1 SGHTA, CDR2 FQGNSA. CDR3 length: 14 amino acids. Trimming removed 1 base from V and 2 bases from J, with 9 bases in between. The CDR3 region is CASSLGWDTYEQYF. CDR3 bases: TGTGCCAGCAGCTTAGGCTGGGACACCTACGAGCAGTACTTC.

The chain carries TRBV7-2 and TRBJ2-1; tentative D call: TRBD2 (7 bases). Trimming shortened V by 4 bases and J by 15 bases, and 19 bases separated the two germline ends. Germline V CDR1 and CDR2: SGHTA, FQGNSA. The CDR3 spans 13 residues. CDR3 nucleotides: TGTGCCAGCAGCTCGGGGGGCACTAGCGTCCTGTTCTTC. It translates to CASSSGGTSVLFF.

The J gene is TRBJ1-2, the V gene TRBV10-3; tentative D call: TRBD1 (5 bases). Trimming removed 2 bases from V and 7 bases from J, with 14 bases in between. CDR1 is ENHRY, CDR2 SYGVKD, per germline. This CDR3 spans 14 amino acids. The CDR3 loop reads CAISETEGLAGYTF. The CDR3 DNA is TGTGCCATCAGTGAGACGGAGGGGTTGGCTGGCTACACCTTC.

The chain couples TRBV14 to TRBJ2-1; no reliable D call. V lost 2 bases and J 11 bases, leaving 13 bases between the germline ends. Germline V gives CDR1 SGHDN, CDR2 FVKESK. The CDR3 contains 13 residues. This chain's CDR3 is CASSQRLESQQFF. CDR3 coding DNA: TGTGCCAGCAGCCAAAGATTGGAGTCTCAGCAGTTCTTC.

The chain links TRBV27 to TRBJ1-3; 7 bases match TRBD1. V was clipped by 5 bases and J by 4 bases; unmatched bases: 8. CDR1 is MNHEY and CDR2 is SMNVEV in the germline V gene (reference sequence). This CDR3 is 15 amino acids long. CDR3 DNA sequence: TGTGCCAGCAGTCAACAGGGGACGGCGGGAAACACCATATATTTT. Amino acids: CASSQQGTAGNTIYF.

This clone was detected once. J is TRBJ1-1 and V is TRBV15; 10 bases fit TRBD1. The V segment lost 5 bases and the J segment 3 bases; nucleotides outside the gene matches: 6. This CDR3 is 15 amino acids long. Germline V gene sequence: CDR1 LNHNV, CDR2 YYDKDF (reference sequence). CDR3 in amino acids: CATSLGTGADTEAFF. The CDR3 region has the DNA TGTGCCACCAGCTTAGGGACAGGGGCGGACACTGAAGCTTTCTTT.

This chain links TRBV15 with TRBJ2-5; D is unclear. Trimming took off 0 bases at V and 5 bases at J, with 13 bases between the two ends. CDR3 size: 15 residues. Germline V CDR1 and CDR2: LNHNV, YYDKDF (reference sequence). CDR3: CATSRDRSSAETQYF. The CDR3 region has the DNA TGTGCCACCAGCAGAGATCGAAGTTCTGCCGAGACCCAGTACTTC.

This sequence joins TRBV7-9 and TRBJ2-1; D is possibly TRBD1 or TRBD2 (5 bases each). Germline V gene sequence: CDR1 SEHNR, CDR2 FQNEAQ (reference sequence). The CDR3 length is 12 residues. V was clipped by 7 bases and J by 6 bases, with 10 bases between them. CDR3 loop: CASTQGANEQFF. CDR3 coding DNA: TGTGCCAGCACCCAGGGAGCCAATGAGCAGTTCTTC.

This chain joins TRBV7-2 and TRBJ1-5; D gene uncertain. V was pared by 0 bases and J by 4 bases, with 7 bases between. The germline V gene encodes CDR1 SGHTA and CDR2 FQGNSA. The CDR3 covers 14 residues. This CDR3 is CASSLAPMNQPQHF. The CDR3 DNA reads TGTGCCAGCAGCTTAGCTCCCATGAATCAGCCCCAGCATTTT.

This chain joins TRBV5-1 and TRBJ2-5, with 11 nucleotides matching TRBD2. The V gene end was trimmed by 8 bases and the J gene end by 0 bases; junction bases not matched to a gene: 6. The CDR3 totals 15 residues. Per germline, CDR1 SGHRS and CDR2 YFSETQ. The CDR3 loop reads CASGPSGGYQETQYF. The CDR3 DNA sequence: TGCGCCAGTGGTCCTAGCGGGGGGTACCAAGAGACCCAGTACTTC.

Written as DNA, the CDR3 is TGCAGTGCTAGAGCGGGGGCGGGGGCTTTCTTT. It translates to CSARAGAGAFF. The chain is built from TRBV20-1 and TRBJ1-1; D may be TRBD1 (6 bases). The CDR3 has 11 residues. The V end was cut by 1 base, the J end by 11 bases, with 11 bases between. Germline values: CDR1 DFQATT, CDR2 SNEGSKA (reference sequence).

In DNA form, the CDR3 reads TGTGCCAGCAGTAAACTGGGGACCAACCAAGAGACCCAGTACTTC. It codes for CASSKLGTNQETQYF. The V call is TRBV6-5, the J call TRBJ2-5, with D perhaps TRBD1 or TRBD2 (5 bases each). The germline gives CDR1 MNHEY, CDR2 SVGAGI. Trimming shortened V by 5 bases and J by 0 bases, and 13 bases separated the two germline ends. The CDR3 sequence is 15 residues long.

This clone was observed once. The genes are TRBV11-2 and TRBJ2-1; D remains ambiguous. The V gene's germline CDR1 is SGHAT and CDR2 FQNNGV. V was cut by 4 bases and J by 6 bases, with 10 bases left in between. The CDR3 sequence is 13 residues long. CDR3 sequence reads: CASSSNVGNEQFF. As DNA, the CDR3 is TGTGCCAGCAGCTCGAACGTTGGCAATGAGCAGTTCTTC.

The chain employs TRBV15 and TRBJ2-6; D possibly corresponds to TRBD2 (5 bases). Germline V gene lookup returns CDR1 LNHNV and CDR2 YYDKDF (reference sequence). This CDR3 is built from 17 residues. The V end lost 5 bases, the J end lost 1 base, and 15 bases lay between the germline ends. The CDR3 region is CATSLDTGMSGANVLTF. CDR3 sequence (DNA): TGTGCCACCAGCTTAGATACCGGGATGTCTGGGGCCAACGTCCTGACTTTC. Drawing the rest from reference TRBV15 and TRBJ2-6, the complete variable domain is DAMVIQNPRYQVTQFGKPVTLSCSQTLNHNVMYWYQQKSSQAPKLLFHYYDKDFNNEADTPDNFQSRRPNTSFCFLDIRSPGLGDTAMYLCATSLDTGMSGANVLTFGAGSRLTVL.

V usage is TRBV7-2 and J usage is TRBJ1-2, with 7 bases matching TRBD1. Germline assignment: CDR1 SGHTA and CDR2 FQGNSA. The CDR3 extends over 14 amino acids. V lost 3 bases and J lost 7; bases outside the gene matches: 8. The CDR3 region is CASSFFDRDPGYTF. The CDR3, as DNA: TGTGCCAGCAGCTTCTTTGACAGGGATCCTGGCTACACCTTC.

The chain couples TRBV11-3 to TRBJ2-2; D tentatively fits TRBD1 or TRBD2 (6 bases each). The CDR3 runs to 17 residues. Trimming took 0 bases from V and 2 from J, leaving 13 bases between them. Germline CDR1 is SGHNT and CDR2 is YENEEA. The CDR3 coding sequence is TGTGCCAGCAGCTTAGAAGGAGGCGGGACAAACACCGGGGAGCTGTTTTTT. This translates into CASSLEGGGTNTGELFF.

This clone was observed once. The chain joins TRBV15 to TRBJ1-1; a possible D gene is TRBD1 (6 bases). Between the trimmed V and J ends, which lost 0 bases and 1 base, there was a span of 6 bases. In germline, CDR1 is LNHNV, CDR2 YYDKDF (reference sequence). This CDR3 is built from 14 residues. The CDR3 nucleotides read TGTGCCACCAGCAGAGAGACAGGGAACACTGAAGCTTTCTTT. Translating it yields CATSRETGNTEAFF. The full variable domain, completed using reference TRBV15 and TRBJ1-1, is DAMVIQNPRYQVTQFGKPVTLSCSQTLNHNVMYWYQQKSSQAPKLLFHYYDKDFNNEADTPDNFQSRRPNTSFCFLDIRSPGLGDTAMYLCATSRETGNTEAFFGQGTRLTVV.

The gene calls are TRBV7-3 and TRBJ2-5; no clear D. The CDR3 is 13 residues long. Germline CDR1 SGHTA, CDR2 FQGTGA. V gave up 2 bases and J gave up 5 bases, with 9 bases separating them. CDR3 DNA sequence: TGTGCCAGCAGCTTATTTGGATCGGAGACCCAGTACTTC. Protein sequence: CASSLFGSETQYF.

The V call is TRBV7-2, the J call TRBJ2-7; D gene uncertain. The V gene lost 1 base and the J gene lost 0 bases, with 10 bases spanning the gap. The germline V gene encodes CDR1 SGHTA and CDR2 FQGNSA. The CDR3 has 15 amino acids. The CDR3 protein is CASSLGGRSSYEQYF. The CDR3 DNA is TGTGCCAGCAGCTTAGGAGGCAGGAGCTCCTACGAGCAGTACTTC.

The chain's CDR3 is CASSLLPGTGGQETQYF. The CDR3 DNA sequence: TGTGCCAGCAGCCTATTACCCGGGACAGGGGGCCAAGAGACCCAGTACTTC. The chain is built from TRBV5-5 and TRBJ2-5; 11 bases align to TRBD1. CDR1 is SGHKS and CDR2 is YYEKEE in the germline V gene (reference sequence). The V segment lost 4 bases and the J segment 1 base; nucleotides outside the gene matches: 9. CDR3 length equals 17 residues. Full variable domain (outside the CDR3, taken from reference TRBV5-5 and TRBJ2-5): DAGVTQSPTHLIKTRGQQVTLRCSPISGHKSVSWYQQVLGQGPQFIFQYYEKEERGRGNFPDRFSARQFPNYSSELNVNALLLGDSALYLCASSLLPGTGGQETQYFGPGTRLLVL.